This T cell receptor beta chain originates from a study of identical twins. Study outcomes and limitations: Researchers reported excess low generation probability among twin-shared out-of-frame alpha sequences. Cross-sectional statistics underpinned the conclusions; the same donors were not followed. Weaker excess sharing between twins was seen in beta out-of-frame sequences. Fewer insertions characterized abundant cord blood beta clonotypes, whereas memory repertoires showed none.

Of note for this clonotype: Its antigen is undetermined.

The CDR3 runs 15 residues. TCRdb reprocessed the 5' RACE reads with MiXCR, giving one entry per CDR3 protein. The sample carries about 660,000 distinct CDR3 sequences, 8.6% recorded once. Another study also made use of these data, one on yellow fever vaccine responses in identical twins.

V gene TRBV12-1 combines with J gene TRBJ2-7; TRBD1 reflects the table's D call only, with no check against the DNA. TRBV12-1 has pseudogene status. The TCR was taken from a woman aged 18-30 years in good health. The specimen was PBMCs. The CDR3 DNA sequence: TGTGCCAGCAGCCCTGCCCCCTTAGACCCCTACGAGCAGTACTTC. Encoded protein: CASSPAPLDPYEQYF.